The 23 T cell receptor beta chains presented below share a single source sample, sequenced in a study of radiotherapy plus CTLA-4 blockade in lung cancer. The protocol was immunoSEQ multiplex PCR, while the TCRdb copy is restricted to in-frame clones and leaves out a portion. The sample records about 88,000 clones, around 72% being singletons. The starting material was peripheral blood, obtained from a patient treated with radiotherapy plus ipilimumab. Source of these receptors: a human donor with non-small cell lung cancer that progressed on radiotherapy plus ipilimumab.

This rearrangement joins TRBV7-8 to TRBJ1-5; 10 bases match TRBD1. The germline CDR1 and CDR2 sequences are SGHVS and FQNEAQ. CDR3 length: 14 amino acids. V was pared by 4 bases and J by 5 bases, with 2 bases of the junction left unmatched. The CDR3 DNA reads TGTGCCAGCAGCTGGACAGGGGGTGATCAGCCCCAGCATTTT. Translating it yields CASSWTGGDQPQHF.

The chain recombines TRBV5-4 with TRBJ2-5; D possibly uses TRBD1 or TRBD2 (5 bases each). With 3 bases removed from V and 1 base from J, the gap between germline ends came to 10 bases. CDR1 is SGHNT and CDR2 is YYREEE in the germline V gene (reference sequence). The CDR3 is made up of 14 amino acids. CDR3 sequence (DNA): TGTGCCAGCAGCTGGGACCGGGGCCAAGAGACCCAGTACTTC. Translation: CASSWDRGQETQYF.

V is TRBV30 and J is TRBJ1-1; 11 bases agree with TRBD1. Losses at the gene ends were 4 bases for V and 4 bases for J; bases not matched to a gene: 2. The CDR3 covers 13 residues. Germline assignment: CDR1 GTSNPN and CDR2 SVGIG (reference sequence). CDR3 bases: TGTGCCTGGAAGGGACAGGGGGGCACTGAAGCTTTCTTT. Residues: CAWKGQGGTEAFF.

The genes are TRBV5-1 and TRBJ2-5; perhaps TRBD1 as D (5 bases). This CDR3 region has 15 residues. Germline-derived CDR1 and CDR2 are SGHRS and YFSETQ. V shed 0 bases and J shed 4 bases, with 13 bases lying between them. CDR3 amino acids: CASSLDQGRGETQYF. CDR3 in DNA: TGCGCCAGCAGCTTGGACCAGGGTAGGGGAGAGACCCAGTACTTC. Full variable domain (rest looked up from reference TRBV5-1 and TRBJ2-5): KAGVTQTPRYLIKTRGQQVTLSCSPISGHRSVSWYQQTPGQGLQFLFEYFSETQRNKGNFPGRFSGRQFSNSRSEMNVSTLELGDSALYLCASSLDQGRGETQYFGPGTRLLVL.

The gene calls are TRBV10-3 and TRBJ2-7, with a tentative D call TRBD1 (5 bases). The V end lost 6 bases, the J end lost 2 bases, and 11 bases lay between the germline ends. This CDR3 has 13 amino acids. The germline gives CDR1 ENHRY, CDR2 SYGVKD. CDR3 protein: CAIRPDSTYEQYF. The DNA for the CDR3 is TGTGCCATCAGGCCAGACAGTACCTACGAGCAGTACTTC.

This clone was seen many times. The chain uses TRBV7-9 and TRBJ1-6; D remains ambiguous. Between the trimmed V and J ends, which lost 5 bases and 0 bases, there was a span of 8 bases. Germline V gene data show CDR1 as SEHNR and CDR2 as FQNEAQ (reference sequence). CDR3 length: 15 residues. The CDR3 loop is CASSGRSSYNSPLHF. The CDR3 DNA sequence: TGTGCCAGCAGCGGGCGTAGCTCCTATAATTCACCCCTCCACTTT.

The rearrangement links TRBV5-6 to TRBJ2-1; 12 nucleotides line up with TRBD2. V lost 2 bases, J lost 7 bases, and 1 base stayed unmatched. The CDR3 consists of 14 residues. Germline CDR1 SGHDT, CDR2 YYEEEE. The CDR3 DNA reads as TGTGCCAGCAGCTTTCTAGCGGGAGGGAATGAGCAGTTCTTC. Amino acids: CASSFLAGGNEQFF.

This clone has only a few counts. The rearrangement links TRBV9 to TRBJ1-2; D ambiguous. V was clipped by 2 bases and J by 4 bases, with 12 bases between them. Germline V gives CDR1 SGDLS, CDR2 YYNGEE. The CDR3 has 14 amino acids. Here the CDR3 reads CASSVSKQLYGYTF. The DNA of the CDR3 is TGTGCCAGCAGCGTCTCAAAACAACTCTATGGCTACACCTTC.

This sequence joins TRBV11-2 and TRBJ2-2; 12 bases are a match to TRBD1. CDR1 is SGHAT, CDR2 FQNNGV, per germline. The CDR3 is 17 residues long. Unmatched junction bases numbered 10, after V lost 5 bases and J lost 6 bases. The CDR3 DNA sequence: TGTGCCAGCAGCCGATTTTCAGGGACAGGGGGCTCCGGGGAGCTGTTTTTT. Translated: CASSRFSGTGGSGELFF.

Turning to this clone: The junction and the germline gene differ at one end; a read error may be behind it. The chain uses TRBV6-5 and TRBJ1-4; 8 bases align to TRBD1. Germline V lookup: CDR1 MNHEY, CDR2 SVGAGI. The CDR3 is 14 residues long. The CDR3 protein is CATSSTGAGEKLFF. The CDR3 nucleotides are TGTGCCACCAGTTCGACAGGGGCAGGCGAAAAACTGTTTTTT.

This chain links TRBV7-9 with TRBJ2-7; 9 bases match TRBD1. J lost 3 bases, V lost 8 bases, and 5 bases had no gene match. CDR1 and CDR2 from the germline V gene are SEHNR and FQNEAQ (reference sequence). This CDR3 region has 13 residues. This CDR3 is CASLRTGDYEQYF. Here the CDR3 DNA reads TGTGCCAGCTTGAGGACAGGGGACTACGAGCAGTACTTC.

This clone was seen a handful of times. This chain joins TRBV7-2 and TRBJ2-7; D remains unclear. V lost 5 bases to trimming and J lost 2 bases, with 13 bases between them. This CDR3 has 14 residues. Germline loops: CDR1 SGHTA, CDR2 FQGNSA. The CDR3 DNA follows: TGTGCCAGCAGCGGGGATAGGGCAGCCTACGAGCAGTACTTC. Translating it yields CASSGDRAAYEQYF.

The chain has TRBV30 and TRBJ1-3; D is uncertain. V lost 4 bases, J lost 0 bases, and 13 bases lay in between. Germline V gene data show CDR1 as GTSNPN and CDR2 as SVGIG (reference sequence). The CDR3 has 15 amino acids. The CDR3 DNA is TGTGCCTGGATTCTAAAGGGCTCCTCTGGAAACACCATATATTTT. This translates into CAWILKGSSGNTIYF. Looking up the rest from reference TRBV30 and TRBJ1-3 gives the full variable domain: SQTIHQWPATLVQPVGSPLSLECTVEGTSNPNLYWYRQAAGRGLQLLFYSVGIGQISSEVPQNLSASRPQDRQFILSSKKLLLSDSGFYLCAWILKGSSGNTIYFGEGSWLTVV.

This chain connects TRBV5-1 to TRBJ2-5, with D perhaps TRBD2 (6 bases). The CDR3 sequence is 14 residues long. The V end lost 4 bases, the J end lost 1 base, and 11 bases lay between the germline ends. The germline V gene has CDR1 SGHRS and CDR2 YFSETQ. CDR3 in amino acids: CASSGGTFQETQYF. CDR3 DNA: TGCGCCAGCAGCGGGGGGACTTTCCAAGAGACCCAGTACTTC.

J is TRBJ1-1 and V is TRBV5-4; TRBD1 aligns across 9 bases. Germline V lookup: CDR1 SGHNT, CDR2 YYREEE (reference sequence). V was clipped by 3 bases and J by 1 base; unmatched bases: 10. The CDR3 totals 17 residues. CDR3 loop: CASSSLYRQGGNTEAFF. CDR3 sequence (DNA): TGTGCCAGCAGCTCGCTTTATCGACAGGGGGGGAACACTGAAGCTTTCTTT.

This sequence joins TRBV4-1 and TRBJ1-2; TRBD1 is a possible D gene (6 bases). V was pared by 3 bases and J by 3 bases, with 17 bases between. The CDR3 runs to 16 residues. CDR1 is MGHRA and CDR2 is YSYEKL in the germline V gene. CDR3 protein: CASSQESGQTYYGYTF. CDR3 DNA sequence: TGCGCCAGCAGCCAGGAATCGGGACAAACTTACTATGGCTACACCTTC.

This clone has a single count. The V call is TRBV7-6, the J call TRBJ2-7; the D call may be TRBD1 or TRBD2 (5 bases each). V lost 5 bases to trimming and J lost 2 bases, with 16 bases between them. The CDR3 has 15 residues. CDR1 is SGHVS, CDR2 FNYEAQ, per germline. Written as DNA, the CDR3 is TGTGCCAGCAGCCCCCGGGACGCCGCTACCTACGAGCAGTACTTC. It specifies CASSPRDAATYEQYF.

The V gene is TRBV4-1, the J gene TRBJ2-3; D uncertain. V was shortened by 0 bases and J by 1 base, with 11 bases between the two germline ends. The CDR3 has 16 residues. Germline V gives CDR1 MGHRA, CDR2 YSYEKL. The CDR3 DNA reads as TGCGCCAGCAGCCAAGAGGGGTGGCAGGGCACAGATACGCAGTATTTT. It encodes CASSQEGWQGTDTQYF.

In this sample, this clone turned up a few times. The V call is TRBV11-3, the J call TRBJ2-4; D could derive from TRBD1 or TRBD2 (5 bases each). Trimming pared 5 bases from V and 7 bases from J, leaving 9 bases between. The CDR3 is 12 amino acids. Per the germline V gene, CDR1 is SGHNT and CDR2 is YENEEA. CDR3 sequence: CASSGGENIQYF. CDR3 in DNA: TGTGCCAGCAGCGGGGGTGAGAACATTCAGTACTTC.

The chain joins TRBV7-6 to TRBJ2-3, with 7 bases lining up with TRBD1. Germline CDR1 and CDR2: SGHVS and FNYEAQ. The CDR3 contains 14 residues. J gave up 4 bases and V 5 bases, and 6 bases lay outside the gene matches. For the CDR3, the DNA is TGTGCCAGCAGCCTGGGGACAGAGGCAGATACGCAGTATTTT. Residues: CASSLGTEADTQYF.

The chain is built from TRBV6-1 and TRBJ2-2; D assignment may be TRBD1 or TRBD2 (5 bases each). Deletions cut 3 bases from V and 4 bases from J, with 18 bases between. Germline values: CDR1 MNHNS, CDR2 SASEGT. The CDR3 covers 17 residues. CDR3 in DNA: TGTGCCAGCAGTGATCTCTTGGACATGGGGAGCACCGGGGAGCTGTTTTTT. It encodes CASSDLLDMGSTGELFF.

The gene calls are TRBV11-2 and TRBJ2-7; D call uncertain. Deletions cut 0 bases from V and 6 bases from J, with 12 bases between. CDR1 is SGHAT, CDR2 FQNNGV, per germline. This CDR3 spans 14 amino acids. The CDR3 DNA follows: TGTGCCAGCAGCTTAGATTTGGGGTCTAGCGAGCAGTACTTC. This codes for CASSLDLGSSEQYF.

The count of this clone is one. The chain joins TRBV5-1 to TRBJ2-7; TRBD1 matches 8 bases. Trimming cost V 1 base and J 2 bases; bases outside gene matches: 8. The CDR3 spans 16 residues. Germline CDR1 is SGHRS and CDR2 is YFSETQ. The DNA for the CDR3 is TGCGCCAGCAGCTTGCCTGTAGGACAGGGAACCTACGAGCAGTACTTC. This codes for CASSLPVGQGTYEQYF.